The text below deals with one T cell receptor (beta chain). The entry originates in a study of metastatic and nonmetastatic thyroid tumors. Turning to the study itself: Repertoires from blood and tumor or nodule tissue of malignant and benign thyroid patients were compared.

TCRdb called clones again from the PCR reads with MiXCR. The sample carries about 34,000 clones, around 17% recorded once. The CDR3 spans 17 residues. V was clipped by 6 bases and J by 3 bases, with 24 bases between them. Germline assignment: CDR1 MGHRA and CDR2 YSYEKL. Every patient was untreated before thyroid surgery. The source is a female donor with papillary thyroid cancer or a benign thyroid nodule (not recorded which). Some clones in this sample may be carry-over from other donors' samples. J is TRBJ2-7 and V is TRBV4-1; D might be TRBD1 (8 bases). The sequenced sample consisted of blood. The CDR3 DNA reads TGCGCCAGCAGTCATGGCGGGAGTCAGGGGGCGAGCTACGAGCAGTACTTC. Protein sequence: CASSHGGSQGASYEQYF.